This T cell receptor (beta chain) was documented in a study of cytomegalovirus exposure and HLA in healthy donors. Study-level results: Most likely, a cluster of highly shared sequence variants arose as a sequencing artifact. Roughly uniform depth of sequencing across donors was assumed in presence/absence analyses.

The PCR was carried out with 60 Vbeta primers and 13 Jbeta primers. Profiled with immunoSEQ multiplex PCR; TCRdb holds only in-frame clones, not every one. The table records some 71,000 clones, approximately 81% of them present only once. This clone was found a few times. Its specificity is not known. Healthy donors of bone marrow made up the group. The CDR3 loop spans 13 amino acids. V is TRBV21-1 and J is TRBJ1-5; the table's TRBD1 call for D was not verified on the DNA. TRBV21-1 is reported as a pseudogene. Sequenced sample: PBMCs. The sequence was collected from a woman in her 30s in good health and CMV-seropositive. The CDR3 DNA reads as TGTGCCACCCCCAGGGATAGCAATCAGCCCCAGCATTTT. This encodes CATPRDSNQPQHF.